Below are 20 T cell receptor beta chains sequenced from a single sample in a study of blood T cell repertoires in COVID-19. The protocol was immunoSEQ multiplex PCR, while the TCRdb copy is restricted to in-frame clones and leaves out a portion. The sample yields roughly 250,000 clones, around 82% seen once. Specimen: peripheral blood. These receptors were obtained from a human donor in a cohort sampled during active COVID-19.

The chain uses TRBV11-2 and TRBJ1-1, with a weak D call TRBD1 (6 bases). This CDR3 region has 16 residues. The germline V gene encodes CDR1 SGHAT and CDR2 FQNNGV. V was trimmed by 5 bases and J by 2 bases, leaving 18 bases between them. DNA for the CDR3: TGTGCCAGCAGCCCACGGGACACCCCTCTTAACACTGAAGCTTTCTTT. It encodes CASSPRDTPLNTEAFF. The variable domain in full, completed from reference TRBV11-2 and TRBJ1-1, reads EAGVAQSPRYKIIEKRQSVAFWCNPISGHATLYWYQQILGQGPKLLIQFQNNGVVDDSQLPKDRFSAERLKGVDSTLKIQPAKLEDSAVYLCASSPRDTPLNTEAFFGQGTRLTVV.

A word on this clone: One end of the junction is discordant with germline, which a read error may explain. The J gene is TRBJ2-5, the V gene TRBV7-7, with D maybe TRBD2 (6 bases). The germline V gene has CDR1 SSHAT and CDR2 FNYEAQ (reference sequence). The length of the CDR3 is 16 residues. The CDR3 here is CASSLRVGSIQETQYF. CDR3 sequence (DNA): TGTGCTAGCAGCTTACGGGTCGGGAGTATCCAAGAGACCCAGTACTTC. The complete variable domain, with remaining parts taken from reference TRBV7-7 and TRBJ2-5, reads GAGVSQSPRYKVTKRGQDVTLRCDPISSHATLYWYQQALGQGPEFLTYFNYEAQPDKSGLPSDRFSAERPEGSISTLTIQRTEQRDSAMYRCASSLRVGSIQETQYFGPGTRLLVL.

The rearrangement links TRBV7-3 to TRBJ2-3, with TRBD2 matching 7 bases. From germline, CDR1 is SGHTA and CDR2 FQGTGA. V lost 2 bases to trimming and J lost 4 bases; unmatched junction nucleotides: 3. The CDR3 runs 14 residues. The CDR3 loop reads CASSLGLAADTQYF. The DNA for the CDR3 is TGTGCCAGCAGCTTAGGTCTAGCGGCAGATACGCAGTATTTT.

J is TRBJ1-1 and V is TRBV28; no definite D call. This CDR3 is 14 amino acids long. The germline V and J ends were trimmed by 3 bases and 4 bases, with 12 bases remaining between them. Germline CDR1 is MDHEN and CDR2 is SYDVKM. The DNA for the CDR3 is TGTGCCAGCAGTTTGCTCCGACTCGTCACTGAAGCTTTCTTT. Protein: CASSLLRLVTEAFF.

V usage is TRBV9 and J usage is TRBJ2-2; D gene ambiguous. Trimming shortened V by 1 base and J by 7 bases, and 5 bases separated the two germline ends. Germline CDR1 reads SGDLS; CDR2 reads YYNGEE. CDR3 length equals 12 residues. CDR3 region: CASSVFVGELFF. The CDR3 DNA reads TGTGCCAGCAGCGTATTCGTCGGGGAGCTGTTTTTT. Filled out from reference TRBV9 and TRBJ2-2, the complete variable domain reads DSGVTQTPKHLITATGQRVTLRCSPRSGDLSVYWYQQSLDQGLQFLIQYYNGEERAKGNILERFSAQQFPDLHSELNLSSLELGDSALYFCASSVFVGELFFGEGSRLTVL.

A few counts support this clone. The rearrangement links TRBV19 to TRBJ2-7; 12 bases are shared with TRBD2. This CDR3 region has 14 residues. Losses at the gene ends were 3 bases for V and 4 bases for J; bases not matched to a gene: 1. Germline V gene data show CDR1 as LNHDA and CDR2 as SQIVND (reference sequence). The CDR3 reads CASSITSGRYEQYF. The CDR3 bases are TGTGCCAGTAGTATCACTAGCGGGAGGTACGAGCAGTACTTC.

The CDR3, as DNA: TGTGCCAGCAGTCCCGACACCAACTCTGGAAACACCATATATTTT. This gives the protein CASSPDTNSGNTIYF. The chain combines TRBV28 with TRBJ1-3; D gene uncertain. Trimming shortened V by 5 bases and J by 0 bases, and 11 bases separated the two germline ends. The CDR3 spans 15 residues. Per germline, CDR1 MDHEN and CDR2 SYDVKM.

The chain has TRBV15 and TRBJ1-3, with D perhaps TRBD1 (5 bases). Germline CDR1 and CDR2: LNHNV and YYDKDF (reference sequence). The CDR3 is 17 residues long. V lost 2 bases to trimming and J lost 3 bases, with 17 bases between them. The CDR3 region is CATSRLWEGRGGNTIYF. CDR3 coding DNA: TGTGCCACCAGCAGATTATGGGAGGGAAGGGGTGGAAACACCATATATTTT.

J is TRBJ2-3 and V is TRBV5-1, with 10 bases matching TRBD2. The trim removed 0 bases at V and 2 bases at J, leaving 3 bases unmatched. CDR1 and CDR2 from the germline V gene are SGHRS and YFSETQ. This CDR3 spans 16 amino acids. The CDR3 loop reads CASSLGSGGTTDTQYF. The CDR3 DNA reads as TGCGCCAGCAGCTTGGGTAGCGGGGGGACCACAGATACGCAGTATTTT.

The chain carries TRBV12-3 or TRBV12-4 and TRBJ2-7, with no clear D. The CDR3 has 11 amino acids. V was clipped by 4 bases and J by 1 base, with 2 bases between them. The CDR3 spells CASSSSYEQYF. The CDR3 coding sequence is TGTGCCAGCAGTTCTTCCTACGAGCAGTACTTC.

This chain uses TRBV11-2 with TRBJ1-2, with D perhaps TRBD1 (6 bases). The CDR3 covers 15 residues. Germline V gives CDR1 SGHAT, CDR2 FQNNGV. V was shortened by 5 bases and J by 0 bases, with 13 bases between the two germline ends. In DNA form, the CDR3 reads TGTGCCAGCAGCCCTGCAGGGACACCTAACTATGGCTACACCTTC. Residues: CASSPAGTPNYGYTF. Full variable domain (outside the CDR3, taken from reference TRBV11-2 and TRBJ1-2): EAGVAQSPRYKIIEKRQSVAFWCNPISGHATLYWYQQILGQGPKLLIQFQNNGVVDDSQLPKDRFSAERLKGVDSTLKIQPAKLEDSAVYLCASSPAGTPNYGYTFGSGTRLTVV.

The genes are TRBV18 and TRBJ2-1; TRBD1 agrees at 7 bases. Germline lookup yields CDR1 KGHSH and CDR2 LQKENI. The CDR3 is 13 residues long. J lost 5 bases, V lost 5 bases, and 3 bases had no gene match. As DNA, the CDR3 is TGTGCCAGCTCAGCAGACAGGGACAATGAGCAGTTCTTC. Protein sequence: CASSADRDNEQFF.

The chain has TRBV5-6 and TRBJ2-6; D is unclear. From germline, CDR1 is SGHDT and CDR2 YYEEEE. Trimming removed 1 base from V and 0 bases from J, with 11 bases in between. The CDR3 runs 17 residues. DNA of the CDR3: TGTGCCAGCAGCTTGATATTCGGGTCCTCTGGGGCCAACGTCCTGACTTTC. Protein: CASSLIFGSSGANVLTF.

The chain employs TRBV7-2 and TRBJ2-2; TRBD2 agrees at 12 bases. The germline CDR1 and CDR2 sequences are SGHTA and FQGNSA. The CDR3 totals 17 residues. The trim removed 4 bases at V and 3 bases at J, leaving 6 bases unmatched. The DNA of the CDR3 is TGTGCCAGCAGCTCAGTGCGACTAGCGGGGGACACCGGGGAGCTGTTTTTT. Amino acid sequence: CASSSVRLAGDTGELFF.

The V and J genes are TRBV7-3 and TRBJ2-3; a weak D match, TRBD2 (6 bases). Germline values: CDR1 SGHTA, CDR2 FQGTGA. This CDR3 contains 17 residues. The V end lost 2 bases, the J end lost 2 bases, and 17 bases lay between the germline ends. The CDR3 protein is CASSLSLRAGPTDTQYF. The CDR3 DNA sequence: TGTGCCAGCAGCTTATCACTCCGGGCGGGACCCACAGATACGCAGTATTTT.

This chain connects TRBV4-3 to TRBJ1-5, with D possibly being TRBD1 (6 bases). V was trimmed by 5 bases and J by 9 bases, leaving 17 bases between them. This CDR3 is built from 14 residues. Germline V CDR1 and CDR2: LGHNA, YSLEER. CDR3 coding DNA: TGCGCCAGCAGCAGGGACACGGGTCTAGGGCCCCAGCATTTT. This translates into CASSRDTGLGPQHF.

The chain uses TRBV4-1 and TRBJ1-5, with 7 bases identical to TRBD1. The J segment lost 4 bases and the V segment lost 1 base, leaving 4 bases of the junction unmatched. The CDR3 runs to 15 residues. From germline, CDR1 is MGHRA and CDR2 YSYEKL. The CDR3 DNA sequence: TGCGCCAGCAGCCAAGGGGTACAGGGGAATCAGCCCCAGCATTTT. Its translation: CASSQGVQGNQPQHF.

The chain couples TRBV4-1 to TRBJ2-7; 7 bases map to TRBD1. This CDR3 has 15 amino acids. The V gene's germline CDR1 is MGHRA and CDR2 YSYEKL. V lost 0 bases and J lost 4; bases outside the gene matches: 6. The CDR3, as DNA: TGCGCCAGCAGCCAAGATCCAGGGGGTTCTTACGAGCAGTACTTC. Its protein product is CASSQDPGGSYEQYF.

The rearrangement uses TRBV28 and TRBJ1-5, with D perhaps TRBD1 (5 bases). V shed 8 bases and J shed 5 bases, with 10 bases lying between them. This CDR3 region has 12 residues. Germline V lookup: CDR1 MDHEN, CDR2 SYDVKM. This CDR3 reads CASEGTDQPQHF. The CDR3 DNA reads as TGTGCCAGCGAGGGGACTGATCAGCCCCAGCATTTT. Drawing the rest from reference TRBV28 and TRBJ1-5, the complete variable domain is DVKVTQSSRYLVKRTGEKVFLECVQDMDHENMFWYRQDPGLGLRLIYFSYDVKMKEKGDIPEGYSVSREKKERFSLILESASTNQTSMYLCASEGTDQPQHFGDGTRLSIL.

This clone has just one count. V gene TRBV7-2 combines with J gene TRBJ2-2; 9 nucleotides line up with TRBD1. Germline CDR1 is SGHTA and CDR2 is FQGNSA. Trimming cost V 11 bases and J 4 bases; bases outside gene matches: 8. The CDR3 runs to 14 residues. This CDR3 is CALRQGGRTGELFF. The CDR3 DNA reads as TGTGCCCTAAGACAGGGGGGGCGCACCGGGGAGCTGTTTTTT.